Listed below are T cell receptor beta chains from one sample, sequenced in a study of T cell repertoires in cytomegalovirus infection. In TCRdb, the reads were re-called with MiXCR into one record per CDR3 protein. The table shows 300,000 to 400,000 distinct CDR3 sequences, with approximately 9.5% occurring only once. The specimen was PBMCs. The source of these receptors is a human donor in good health (CMV status not recorded). Some clones in this sample may be carry-over from other donors' samples. Each CDR3 is given with its conserved first and last residue. D genes are given only for firm matches. Part of the rows lack a size; the others show once, few, many or a class for expanded clones.

>-|TRBV27|few|TRBJ2-3
TGTGCCAGCAGTTTATCCCTAGCCGGGGATACGCAGTATTTT
CASSLSLAGDTQYF
>TRBD2|TRBV7-9|-|TRBJ2-7
TGTGCCAGCAGCACCTACCCTCGAGGTAGCGGGAGTGACGAGCAGTACTTC
CASSTYPRGSGSDEQYF
>-|TRBV12-3/TRBV12-4|many|TRBJ2-3
TGTGCCAGCAGTGAGACATCAGATACGCAGTATTTT
CASSETSDTQYF
>TRBD1|TRBV7-8|many|TRBJ1-3
TGTGCCAGCAGCCCGGGACAGGGGGCCCCCTCTGGAAACACCATATATTTT
CASSPGQGAPSGNTIYF
>-|TRBV7-8|many|TRBJ2-1
TGTGCCAGCAGCTTAGAGGGGGAGGGAGTTACGTATGAGCAGTTCTTC
CASSLEGEGVTYEQFF
>TRBD1|TRBV7-6|-|TRBJ1-4
TGTGCCAGCAGCCAGGACAGGAATGAAAAACTGTTTTTT
CASSQDRNEKLFF
>TRBD1|TRBV11-2|-|TRBJ2-2
TGTGCCAGCACGCGAGGACAGGGGGCGGGGGAGCTGTTTTTT
CASTRGQGAGELFF
>TRBD2|TRBV28|-|TRBJ2-3
TGTGCCAGCAGTTACCCGAGCGGGAGGGACCCAGATACGCAGTATTTT
CASSYPSGRDPDTQYF
>-|TRBV2|-|TRBJ2-5
TGTGCCAGCAGTGGGGGGCTAACGAGGGCCGAACTTCAGGAGACCCAGTACTTC
CASSGGLTRAELQETQYF
>-|TRBV25-1|few|TRBJ1-1
TGTGCCAGCAGTGATTTCCCGGGACATCACGAAGCTTTCTTT
CASSDFPGHHEAFF
>-|TRBV20-1|-|TRBJ2-3
TGCAGTGCTAGAATTCTAGTTGGAGATACGCAGTATTTT
CSARILVGDTQYF
>-|TRBV7-2|many|TRBJ1-5
TGTGCCAGCAGCCCCTCTGGGACGCTTAGCAATCAGCCCCAGCATTTT
CASSPSGTLSNQPQHF
>-|TRBV10-2|few|TRBJ1-5
TGCGCCAGCAGTGGACTGGTTGGGCAGCCCCAGCATTTT
CASSGLVGQPQHF
>TRBD1|TRBV7-2|few|TRBJ1-2
TGTGCCAGCAGCAAGGACAGGGTGTGGGGCTACACCTTC
CASSKDRVWGYTF
>-|TRBV7-2|few|TRBJ1-1
TGTGCCAGCAGTACCACCAGGGGCCTCACTGAAGCTTTCTTT
CASSTTRGLTEAFF
>TRBD2|TRBV6-2/TRBV6-3|-|TRBJ2-7
TGTGCCAGCAGTTACACCGGGGGGTCCAACGAGCAGTACTTC
CASSYTGGSNEQYF
>TRBD2|TRBV6-6|-|TRBJ2-1
TGTGCCAGCAGTTACCAGCGGGGGGCATACAATGAGCAGTTCTTC
CASSYQRGAYNEQFF
>-|TRBV7-4|-|TRBJ2-1
TGTGCCAGCAACCTGGAGGGCTACTACAATGAGCAGTTCTTC
CASNLEGYYNEQFF
>TRBD1|TRBV7-9|few|TRBJ2-7
TGTGCCAGCAGCCCACAAGGACAGGTTGCCTACGAGCAGTACTTC
CASSPQGQVAYEQYF
>-|TRBV7-3|many|TRBJ2-1
TGTGCCAGCAGCCTAGGGACGACCGATGAGCAGTTCTTC
CASSLGTTDEQFF
>-|TRBV7-6|many|TRBJ2-2
TGTGCCAGCAGCCGTCGTGGAGGGAGTAGTCCCGGGGAGCTGTTTTTT
CASSRRGGSSPGELFF
>-|TRBV9|few|TRBJ2-3
TGTGCCAGCAGCGTAGTAAGAGGTGGGGGGACAGATACGCAGTATTTT
CASSVVRGGGTDTQYF
>-|TRBV7-2|many|TRBJ2-7
TGTGCCAGCAGCTTAGGAGAGGCCCGAGCCTACGAGCAGTACTTC
CASSLGEARAYEQYF
>TRBD2|TRBV7-2|many|TRBJ2-1
TGTGCCAGCAGCCGACTAGCGGGGACCCAAGGTTACAATGAGCAGTTCTTC
CASSRLAGTQGYNEQFF
>TRBD1|TRBV4-3|many|TRBJ1-4
TGCGCCAGCAGCCAGGCGATTTCGGACAGGACAACTAATGAAAAACTGTTTTTT
CASSQAISDRTTNEKLFF
>-|TRBV7-2|many|TRBJ1-2
TGTGCCAGCAGGCAGTCCGCAAGTCAGACCCGGGGCTACACCTTC
CASRQSASQTRGYTF
>TRBD2|TRBV28|many|TRBJ2-1
TGTGCCAGCAGTTTTAGGTTTGGGACGGGGGGAAACAATGAGCAGTTCTTC
CASSFRFGTGGNNEQFF
>TRBD2|TRBV5-6|many|TRBJ2-5
TGTGCCAGCAGCTTCTGGGGGGGAGACCAGTACTTC
CASSFWGGDQYF
>-|TRBV10-3|few|TRBJ2-2
TGTGCCATCGGGTCGGCCAGCGTCACCGGGGAGCTGTTTTTT
CAIGSASVTGELFF
>TRBD1|TRBV18|many|TRBJ2-7
TGTGCCAGCTCACCGGAGGGACAGGACCTATATTACGAGCAGTACTTC
CASSPEGQDLYYEQYF
>TRBD2|TRBV7-2|many|TRBJ2-1
TGTGCCAGCAGTGTGACTAGCGGGCATCACAATGAGCAGTTCTTC
CASSVTSGHHNEQFF
>-|TRBV7-2|many|TRBJ2-1
TGTGCCAGCAGCTCGTTGACAGGCCTCTACAATGAGCAGTTCTTC
CASSSLTGLYNEQFF
>TRBD2|TRBV20-1|few|TRBJ2-1
TGCAGTGCTTTCGAACTAGCGGGAGTAGGCCGTGAGCAGTTCTTC
CSAFELAGVGREQFF
>TRBD2|TRBV7-2|many|TRBJ2-1
TGTGCCAGCAGCTCTCGTCTAGCGGAGAAATACAATGAGCAGTTCTTC
CASSSRLAEKYNEQFF
>-|TRBV18|many|TRBJ1-1
TGTGCCAGCTCACGGGCACAGGGCCCCGAAGCTTTCTTT
CASSRAQGPEAFF
>-|TRBV7-3|few|TRBJ1-6
TGTGCCAGCAGCTTAGGTCGGCATAATTCACCCCTCCACTTT
CASSLGRHNSPLHF
>TRBD1|TRBV27|many|TRBJ2-7
TGTGCCAGCACCCGGACAGGGGGGTTATTCGAGCAGTACTTC
CASTRTGGLFEQYF
>-|TRBV11-2|few|TRBJ2-7
TGTGCCAGCAGCTTAGATATTACCAGGGCCTACGAGCAGTACTTC
CASSLDITRAYEQYF
>-|TRBV20-1|few|TRBJ2-5
TGCAGTGCTGCCCAGGAGGGGGGTGAGACCCAGTACTTC
CSAAQEGGETQYF
>-|TRBV19|few|TRBJ2-2
TGTGCCAGTAAGAGAAGGGGCACCGGGGAGCTGTTTTTT
CASKRRGTGELFF
>TRBD2|TRBV28|few|TRBJ2-1
TGTGCCAGCAGTCCCCAAGGGGGGGGGACTAGGGACAATGAGCAGTTCTTC
CASSPQGGGTRDNEQFF
>TRBD2|TRBV20-1|few|TRBJ2-1
TGCAGTGCTAGAGGTGGGGGAGGGCTTTACAATGAGCAGTTCTTC
CSARGGGGLYNEQFF
>TRBD2|TRBV28|few|TRBJ2-3
TGTGCCAGCAACGGAGGGACTAGCGCCATCACAGATACGCAGTATTTT
CASNGGTSAITDTQYF
>-|TRBV28|many|TRBJ2-2
TGTGCCAGCAGCTATCTAGCGCTCACCGGGGAGCTGTTTTTT
CASSYLALTGELFF
>-|TRBV12-3/TRBV12-4|many|TRBJ2-3
TGTGCCAGCAGTTATCTTCAAGTAGATCCAAAGTATTTT
CASSYLQVDPKYF
>-|TRBV5-1|-|TRBJ2-1
TGCGCCAACAAGCCCCGGGGGACAGCTGACAATGAGCAGTTCTTC
CANKPRGTADNEQFF
>-|TRBV6-6|many|TRBJ1-1
TGTGCCAGCTCTAGGCAGGTGTTGAACACTGAAGCTTTCTTT
CASSRQVLNTEAFF
>-|TRBV7-2|many|TRBJ2-1
TGTGCCAGCAGCCCGAGGGCTGGACCCCAGTTCTTC
CASSPRAGPQFF
>TRBD1|TRBV11-1|many|TRBJ2-1
TGTGCCAGCAGCCCGGGGACAGGTTTAGCCCAACCGAATGAGCGGCAGCAGTTCTTC
CASSPGTGLAQPNERQQFF
>-|TRBV6-1|-|TRBJ2-1
TGTGCCAGCAGTGAAGAAGTGGGGGGATACTACAATGAGCAGTTCTTC
CASSEEVGGYYNEQFF
>-|TRBV9|-|TRBJ1-1
TGTGCCAGCAGCGGGGGGCTTGGCTTCGGAACTGAAGCTTTCTTT
CASSGGLGFGTEAFF
>TRBD2|TRBV20-1|-|TRBJ2-5
TGCAGTGCTGGACTAGTATCGGAGACCCAGTACTTC
CSAGLVSETQYF
>-|TRBV6-2/TRBV6-3|many|TRBJ2-1
TGTGCCAGCAGTCCGTTGGGGGTGGGAGCCGGGCAGTTCTTC
CASSPLGVGAGQFF
>TRBD1|TRBV6-2/TRBV6-3|-|TRBJ2-7
TGTGCCAGCAGTCGGCGACAGGGGGCATTGCACGAGCAGTACTTC
CASSRRQGALHEQYF
>-|TRBV7-6|many|TRBJ2-2
TGTGCCAGCAGCTTAGGAGGCGTCGTTAGCACCGGGGAGCTGTTTTTT
CASSLGGVVSTGELFF
>-|TRBV18|many|TRBJ1-1
TGTGCCAGCTCACCGGGCCTAATGAACACTGAAGCTTTCTTT
CASSPGLMNTEAFF
>-|TRBV19|many|TRBJ2-7
TGTGCCACCCGATCGGAGGGCAGGGGAAACGAGCAGTACTTC
CATRSEGRGNEQYF
>-|TRBV12-3/TRBV12-4|-|TRBJ1-2
TGTGCCAGCAGTTTATCTTCCGGGGGCGGTGGCTACACCTTC
CASSLSSGGGGYTF
>-|TRBV6-2/TRBV6-3|-|TRBJ2-7
TGTGCCAGCAGTTTCAGGGGTGGAAGGCAGTACTTC
CASSFRGGRQYF